One sample yielded the 19 T cell receptor beta chains listed below, sequenced in a study of vaccination effects on CD4 cells after COVID-19. Following 10 days of culture, CD4+ T cells were isolated. For these receptors, no antigen is known. Sequencing was performed with immunoSEQ multiplex PCR; in TCRdb, only in-frame clones are kept and a portion is missing. The table includes tens of thousands of clones, roughly three quarters detected once. This specimen was CD4+ T cells from PBMCs cultured without peptide, taken before COVID-19 vaccination. These receptor sequences come from a human donor who received a COVID-19 vaccine.

In its sample, this clone was seen once. The genes are TRBV14 and TRBJ1-2, with D possibly being TRBD1 (5 bases). This CDR3 comprises 17 residues. Between the trimmed V and J ends, which lost 2 bases and 1 base, there was a span of 17 bases. Germline CDR1 SGHDN, CDR2 FVKESK. The CDR3 loop reads CASSQRGPGGINYGYTF. As DNA, the CDR3 is TGTGCCAGCAGCCAACGAGGACCTGGGGGGATTAACTATGGCTACACCTTC.

The chain carries TRBV10-3 and TRBJ1-4; D might be TRBD1 (5 bases). CDR3 length: 13 amino acids. In germline, CDR1 is ENHRY, CDR2 SYGVKD. The CDR3 loop is CATNRDGSEKLFF. CDR3 nucleotides: TGTGCAACCAACCGGGACGGGAGTGAAAAACTGTTTTTT.

This chain connects TRBV18 to TRBJ1-2; D is unresolved. The germline V and J ends were trimmed by 3 bases and 0 bases, with 11 bases remaining between them. The CDR3 is 15 amino acids. Germline-derived CDR1 and CDR2 are KGHSH and LQKENI. CDR3 region: CASSPGGGANYGYTF. In DNA, the CDR3 is TGTGCCAGCTCACCTGGAGGAGGAGCTAACTATGGCTACACCTTC.

Only a few counts were recorded for this clone. The chain employs TRBV6-1 and TRBJ2-1; 8 bases are a match to TRBD1. The CDR3 totals 18 residues. Trimming at V came to 5 bases and at J to 1 base, leaving 13 bases not matched to a gene. Germline V gene data show CDR1 as MNHNS and CDR2 as SASEGT. DNA for the CDR3: TGTGCCAGCAGTAAAGGGACAGGAGCTCATAGATCCTACAATGAGCAGTTCTTC. Its protein product is CASSKGTGAHRSYNEQFF.

The CDR3 coding sequence is TGTGCCAGCAGCCCTGGACAGAACAATCAGCCCCAGCATTTT. The encoded protein is CASSPGQNNQPQHF. The rearrangement joins TRBV5-8 to TRBJ1-5; weak D call: TRBD1 (6 bases). V was pared by 4 bases and J by 3 bases, with 11 bases between. This CDR3 is 14 amino acids long. Germline V gene data show CDR1 as SGHTS and CDR2 as YDEGEE.

This clone was counted a few times. The chain carries TRBV3-1 (or the pseudogene TRBV3-2) and TRBJ2-2; D is undetermined. The V end was cut by 4 bases, the J end by 5 bases, with 8 bases between. The CDR3 covers 13 residues. Germline CDR1 LGHDT, CDR2 YNNKEL (reference sequence). The CDR3 region has the DNA TGTGCCAGCAGCCCCACCTCTACCGGGGAGCTGTTTTTT. Translating it yields CASSPTSTGELFF.

V and J are TRBV6-5 and TRBJ1-5; 8 bases match TRBD1. Germline CDR1 MNHEY, CDR2 SVGAGI. The CDR3 is 13 amino acids. V gave up 6 bases and J gave up 4 bases; unmatched junction bases: 2. Here the CDR3 reads CASRQGGNQPQHF. CDR3 nucleotides: TGTGCCAGCAGACAGGGGGGGAATCAGCCCCAGCATTTT.

The gene calls are TRBV29-1 and TRBJ2-3; TRBD2 aligns across 8 bases. CDR3 length: 17 amino acids. V was clipped by 1 base and J by 0 bases; unmatched bases: 9. Germline V lookup: CDR1 SQVTM, CDR2 ANQGSEA. The CDR3 DNA reads as TGCAGCGTTGAAGGGGCGCGGGGGGCCTCTAGCACAGATACGCAGTATTTT. Protein: CSVEGARGASSTDTQYF.

This sequence joins TRBV11-2 and TRBJ1-1; maybe TRBD1 (5 bases). V was trimmed by 8 bases and J by 1 base, leaving 14 bases between them. The germline V gene encodes CDR1 SGHAT and CDR2 FQNNGV. This CDR3 comprises 14 residues. CDR3 in DNA: TGTGCCAGCGGGTCGGGACGGAGGAACACTGAAGCTTTCTTT. This codes for CASGSGRRNTEAFF.

DNA for the CDR3: TGTGCCAGCAGCCTACTGGCCAGCGGGGACACCGGGGAGCTGTTTTTT. Amino acids: CASSLLASGDTGELFF. This chain links TRBV7-9 with TRBJ2-2; 7 bases are a match to TRBD2. From germline, CDR1 is SEHNR and CDR2 FQNEAQ (reference sequence). V was pared by 5 bases and J by 3 bases, with 9 bases of the junction left unmatched. The CDR3 sequence is 16 residues long.

Here the CDR3 reads CANERRTGELFF. CDR3 DNA: TGCGCCAACGAACGTCGCACCGGGGAGCTGTTTTTT. The chain couples TRBV10-1 to TRBJ2-2; no definite D call. V lost 10 bases and J 4 bases, leaving 10 bases between the germline ends. Germline lookup yields CDR1 WNHNN and CDR2 SYGVQD (reference sequence). The CDR3 has 12 amino acids.

This clone was seen a handful of times. The chain employs TRBV5-4 and TRBJ2-1; 11 bases match TRBD2. The ends lost 3 bases at V and 12 bases at J; junction bases unmatched: 8. Looked up from germline, CDR1 is SGHNT and CDR2 is YYREEE (reference sequence). The CDR3 is made up of 14 amino acids. In DNA, the CDR3 is TGTGCCAGCAGCTCGGACCTTAGCGGGGGGGTGCAGTTCTTC. It is translated as CASSSDLSGGVQFF.

The CDR3 coding sequence is TGTGCCAGCAGTACGGGACTGTACGAGCAGTACGTC. This codes for CASSTGLYEQYV. The genes are TRBV28 and TRBJ2-7, with TRBD2 as a possible D gene (6 bases). Germline V gene sequence: CDR1 MDHEN, CDR2 SYDVKM. The CDR3 spans 12 residues. V dropped 5 bases and J dropped 4 bases, with 9 bases sitting between them.

This clone has only one observation. The V gene is TRBV30, the J gene TRBJ1-1, with D maybe TRBD1 (6 bases). Germline V CDR1 and CDR2: GTSNPN, SVGIG (reference sequence). CDR3 length: 15 residues. Trimming cost V 1 base and J 13 bases, with 25 bases left between them. CDR3: CAWSADYRESHFGFF. The CDR3 DNA sequence: TGTGCCTGGAGTGCAGACTACAGGGAGTCCCACTTTGGTTTCTTT.

The rearrangement links TRBV2 to TRBJ2-3; the D gene could be TRBD1 or TRBD2 (5 bases each). Trimming left V 10 bases short and J 6 bases short, with 17 bases between. The V gene's germline CDR1 is SNHLY and CDR2 FYNNEI. The CDR3 runs to 13 residues. CDR3 in amino acids: CAIHGAAFDTQYF. The CDR3 DNA follows: TGTGCCATCCACGGGGCAGCCTTTGATACGCAGTATTTT.

This CDR3 reads CASSFLTRGPTDTQYF. Written as DNA, the CDR3 is TGTGCCAGCAGCTTTCTTACCCGGGGGCCCACAGATACGCAGTATTTT. The chain combines TRBV7-6 with TRBJ2-3; perhaps D is TRBD1 or TRBD2 (6 bases each). V was pared by 3 bases and J by 2 bases, with 15 bases between. The CDR3 consists of 16 residues. CDR1 is SGHVS, CDR2 FNYEAQ, per germline.

This chain links TRBV6-5 with TRBJ2-4, with D uncertain. CDR1 is MNHEY, CDR2 SVGAGI, per germline. V was cut by 4 bases and J by 0 bases, with 10 bases left in between. The CDR3 runs 15 residues. This CDR3 is CASSSTRLAKNIQYF. CDR3 DNA: TGTGCCAGCAGTTCAACGCGGCTAGCCAAAAACATTCAGTACTTC.

The CDR3 DNA sequence: TGTGCCAGCAGCTTAATAACTAGCGGGGGGGCCGGGACCCAGTACTTC. Translating gives CASSLITSGGAGTQYF. The rearrangement links TRBV7-2 to TRBJ2-5, with 13 bases fitting TRBD2. The CDR3 loop spans 16 amino acids. V trimming: 2 bases; J trimming: 7 bases; junction bases outside the gene matches: 7. In germline, CDR1 is SGHTA, CDR2 FQGNSA. Based on the CDR3 plus reference TRBV7-2 and TRBJ2-5, the full variable domain is GAGVSQSPSNKVTEKGKDVELRCDPISGHTALYWYRQSLGQGLEFLIYFQGNSAPDKSGLPSDRFSAERTGGSVSTLTIQRTQQEDSAVYLCASSLITSGGAGTQYFGPGTRLLVL.

The chain combines TRBV18 with TRBJ1-5; D unresolved. This CDR3 region has 15 residues. The V and J ends lost 5 bases and 0 bases respectively, with 11 bases between them. CDR1 and CDR2 from the germline V gene are KGHSH and LQKENI. The CDR3 reads CASSLVRNSNQPQHF. DNA for the CDR3: TGTGCCAGCTCATTGGTCAGGAATAGCAATCAGCCCCAGCATTTT.